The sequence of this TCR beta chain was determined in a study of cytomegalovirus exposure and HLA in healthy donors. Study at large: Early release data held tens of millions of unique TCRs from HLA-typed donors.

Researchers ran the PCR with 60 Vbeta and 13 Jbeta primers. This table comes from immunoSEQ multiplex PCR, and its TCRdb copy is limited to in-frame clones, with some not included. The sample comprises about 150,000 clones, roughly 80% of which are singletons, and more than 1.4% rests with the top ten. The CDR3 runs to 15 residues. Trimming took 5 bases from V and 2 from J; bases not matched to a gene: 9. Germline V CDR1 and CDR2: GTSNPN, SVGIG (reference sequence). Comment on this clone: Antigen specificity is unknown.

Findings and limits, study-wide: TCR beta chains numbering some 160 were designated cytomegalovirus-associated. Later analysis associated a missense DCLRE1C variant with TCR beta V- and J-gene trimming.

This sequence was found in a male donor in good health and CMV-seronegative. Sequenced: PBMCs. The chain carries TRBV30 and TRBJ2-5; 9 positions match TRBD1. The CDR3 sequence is CAWGTGGVGQETQYF. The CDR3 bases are TGTGCCTGGGGTACAGGGGGCGTGGGGCAAGAGACCCAGTACTTC.